These T cell receptor beta chains were read from a single sample in a study of radiotherapy plus CTLA-4 blockade in lung cancer. Only in-frame clones appear in the TCRdb table, and some are missing; sequencing was by immunoSEQ multiplex PCR. The sample yields more than 90,000 clones, approximately 78% seen once. The source material was peripheral blood, sampled from a patient treated with radiotherapy plus ipilimumab. The receptors stem from a human donor with non-small cell lung cancer that progressed on radiotherapy plus ipilimumab. CDR3s include the opening cysteine and the closing phenylalanine or tryptophan. D genes are given only for firm matches. Some rows mark clone size as missing; the rest say once, few, many or name a class of expanded clone.

clone size	V gene	D gene	J gene	CDR3 DNA	CDR3 protein
.	TRBV19	.	TRBJ1-5	TGTGCCAGTAGTATAAACGGGGCTAACAATCAGCCCCAGCATTTT	CASSINGANNQPQHF
.	TRBV28	.	TRBJ2-5	TGTGCCAGCAGCCCCCTTGAGACCCAGTACTTC	CASSPLETQYF
.	TRBV4-1	.	TRBJ2-3	TGCGCCAGTGGAACAGATACGCAGTATTTT	CASGTDTQYF
.	TRBV30	.	TRBJ2-7	TGTGCCTGGGGTACAGACGGAGCCTACGAGCAGTACTTC	CAWGTDGAYEQYF
.	TRBV5-4	TRBD2	TRBJ2-3	TGTGCCAGCAGCTCCCCCGGGGCGGGAGGAGTAGATACGCAGTATTTT	CASSSPGAGGVDTQYF
.	TRBV6-6	.	TRBJ2-2	TGTGCCAGCAGTTTCCCCAGGGGCGGGACCGGGGAGCTGTTTTTT	CASSFPRGGTGELFF
once	TRBV2	TRBD1	TRBJ1-3	TGTGCCAGCAGGGCAACAGGGGAGGAGGTCTTTGGAAACACCATATATTTT	CASRATGEEVFGNTIYF
once	TRBV6-5	.	TRBJ1-5	TGTGCCAGCAGTTTGGGGACTTCAAATCAGCCCCAGCATTTT	CASSLGTSNQPQHF
.	TRBV2	TRBD1	TRBJ1-2	TGTGCCAGCAGTGAATTAACAGGGGCCCAGGGCTACACCTTC	CASSELTGAQGYTF
.	TRBV10-3	.	TRBJ2-5	TGTGCCATGCGGGACACCCAGCAAGAGACCCAGTACTTC	CAMRDTQQETQYF
.	TRBV30	.	TRBJ2-6	TGTGCCTGGTCGGGGGAGAGTAGGTTCTCCAACGTCCTGACTTTC	CAWSGESRFSNVLTF
few	TRBV29-1	.	TRBJ1-5	TGCAGCGTTGGAGGAGAAAGTCAGCCCCAGCATTTT	CSVGGESQPQHF
.	TRBV5-6	.	TRBJ2-7	TGTGCCAGCAGCTCCTTTGGGGGACGCTCCTACGAGCAGTACTTC	CASSSFGGRSYEQYF
few	TRBV11-3	.	TRBJ2-3	TGTGCCAGCAGCTTAGGAGCCGGAAAATTCGATACGCAGTATTTT	CASSLGAGKFDTQYF
.	TRBV7-3	.	TRBJ2-2	TGTGCCAGCAGCTTAAGACCCACCCACAAGCTGTTTTTT	CASSLRPTHKLFF
.	TRBV6-1	.	TRBJ2-5	TGTGCCAGCAGTGAAATTGGAAACAGACAAGAGACCCAGTACTTC	CASSEIGNRQETQYF
.	TRBV2	TRBD2	TRBJ2-5	TGTGCCAGCAGCCCTAGGACTAGTCAGACCCAGTACTTC	CASSPRTSQTQYF
.	TRBV28	.	TRBJ2-7	TGTGCCAGCAGTCGAGGAACCTACGAGCAGTACTTC	CASSRGTYEQYF
once	TRBV25-1	TRBD1	TRBJ1-1	TGTGCCAGCAGTGCCCCGACAGGGGGCATCGCTGAAGCTTTCTTT	CASSAPTGGIAEAFF
.	TRBV2	.	TRBJ2-1	TGTGCCAGCAGTATAGCGTTGGGCAATGAGCAGTTCTTC	CASSIALGNEQFF
few	TRBV19	TRBD2	TRBJ2-1	TGTGCCAGTAGTATAAGACTAGCGATCGGGAATGAGCAGTTCTTC	CASSIRLAIGNEQFF
.	TRBV9	TRBD1	TRBJ1-1	TGTGCCAGCAGCGTGGGGACAGGGGAAACGAACACTGAAGCTTTCTTT	CASSVGTGETNTEAFF
few	TRBV11-2	.	TRBJ2-6	TGTGCCAGCAGCCCGATCCTAAGGCCCTCTGGGGCCAACGTCCTGACTTTC	CASSPILRPSGANVLTF
once	TRBV27	.	TRBJ2-1	TGTGCCAGCAGTTTATCGGCAAGGGGAGGCTACAATGAGCAGTTCTTC	CASSLSARGGYNEQFF
.	TRBV5-4	.	TRBJ1-2	TGTGCCAGCAGCGCTATCCAGGCAAACGGCTACACCTTC	CASSAIQANGYTF
.	TRBV5-1	.	TRBJ1-5	TGCGCCAGCAGCTTGGAAACAGGTAGCAATCAGCCCCAGCATTTT	CASSLETGSNQPQHF
.	TRBV2	.	TRBJ2-5	TGTGCCAGCAGTGTACCCGGGATCGGCTTAGAGACCCAGTACTTC	CASSVPGIGLETQYF
.	TRBV19	.	TRBJ1-3	TGTGCCAGTAGTCCACGAGGAGGCGCTTCTGGAAACACCATATATTTT	CASSPRGGASGNTIYF
.	TRBV5-4	.	TRBJ2-1	TGTGCCAGCAGCTTGGTGGGCTACAATGAGCAGTTCTTC	CASSLVGYNEQFF
.	TRBV5-6	.	TRBJ2-1	TGTGCCAGCAGCTTTTGGCTTGACTACAATGAGCAGTTCTTC	CASSFWLDYNEQFF
.	TRBV10-3	.	TRBJ1-1	TGTGCCATCAGTGATTTTAGGCAGAACACTGAAGCTTTCTTT	CAISDFRQNTEAFF
.	TRBV29-1	TRBD1	TRBJ1-3	TGCAGCGCTCGGACAGGGCGGTTCTCTGGAAACACCATATATTTT	CSARTGRFSGNTIYF
.	TRBV28	.	TRBJ2-6	TGTGCCAGCAGTTCTCCGGGCTCTGGGGCCAACGTCCTGACTTTC	CASSSPGSGANVLTF
once	TRBV9	.	TRBJ1-2	TGTGCCAGCAGCGCGGACGGAAGGTCCTCATATGGCTACACCTTC	CASSADGRSSYGYTF
once	TRBV9	.	TRBJ2-2	TGTGCCAGCAGCGTAGAAGAAACCGGGGAGCTGTTTTTT	CASSVEETGELFF
.	TRBV5-4	TRBD1	TRBJ1-2	TGTGCCAGCAGCGTTTTCGGGACAGGGACCAAGGGGTATGGCTACACCTTC	CASSVFGTGTKGYGYTF
.	TRBV6-5	TRBD2	TRBJ2-5	TGTGCCAGCAGTTACTGGGCTGGGGGACTACAAGAGACCCAGTACTTC	CASSYWAGGLQETQYF
.	TRBV10-1	.	TRBJ2-3	TGCGCCAGCAGCGCGGGACAGACTACCCAGTATTTT	CASSAGQTTQYF
.	TRBV19	TRBD1	TRBJ2-4	TGTGCCAGTAGCAAAGGACAGGGGGCGAACATTCAGTACTTC	CASSKGQGANIQYF
.	TRBV7-9	.	TRBJ1-4	TGTGCCAGCCGCTACACAGCAACTAATGAAAAACTGTTTTTT	CASRYTATNEKLFF